This record looks at one T cell receptor beta chain sequence and its context. What it binds is unknown. At one of its ends the junction is not consistent with the germline gene, which may arise from a read error. These data are taken from a study of OX40 agonist ivuxolimab in advanced cancers. Study background: The dose-escalation cohort had hepatocellular carcinoma, melanoma, renal cell or head and neck cancer. Study-level points and caveats: Researchers report that CD8+ T cells had, on average, more expanded clones than CD4+. Some patients who did not respond also had low normalized T-cell clonal expansion.

Sequencing used immunoSEQ multiplex PCR; TCRdb keeps in-frame clones, though not all of them. The sample lists some 70,000 clones; roughly nine tenths were seen once. CDR1 WNHNN and CDR2 SYGVQD come from the germline V gene (reference sequence). The CDR3 contains 13 residues. This TCR derives from an adult with an advanced solid tumor such as melanoma, head and neck, liver or kidney cancer. The rearrangement uses TRBV10-1 and TRBJ1-1; D ambiguous. Sequenced here: CD4+ or CD8+ T cells sorted from blood, sampled in a trial of the OX40 agonist ivuxolimab. CDR3 in amino acids: CASSESLVGEVSF. In DNA, the CDR3 is TGCGCCAGCAGTGAGTCGCTGGTGGGTGAAGTCTCTTTT.